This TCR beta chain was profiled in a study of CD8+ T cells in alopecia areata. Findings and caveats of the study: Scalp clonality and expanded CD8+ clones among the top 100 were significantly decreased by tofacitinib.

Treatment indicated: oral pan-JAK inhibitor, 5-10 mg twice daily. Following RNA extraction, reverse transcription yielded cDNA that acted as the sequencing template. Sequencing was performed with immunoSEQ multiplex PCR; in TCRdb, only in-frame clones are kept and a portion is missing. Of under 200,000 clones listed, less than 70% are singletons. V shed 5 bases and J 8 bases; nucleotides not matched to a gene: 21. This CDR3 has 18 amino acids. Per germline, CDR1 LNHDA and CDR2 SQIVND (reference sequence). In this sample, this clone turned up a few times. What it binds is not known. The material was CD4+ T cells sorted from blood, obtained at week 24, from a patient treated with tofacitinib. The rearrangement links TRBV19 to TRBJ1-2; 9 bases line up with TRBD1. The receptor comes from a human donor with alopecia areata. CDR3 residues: CASSASWGDRGAARGYTF. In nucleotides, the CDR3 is TGTGCCAGTAGTGCCTCCTGGGGCGACAGGGGGGCCGCCCGGGGCTACACCTTC.